This TCR beta chain is from a study of CD8 T cells in ankylosing spondylitis. A single record per CDR3 protein comes from TCRdb applying MiXCR to the 5' RACE reads. Found here are about 340,000 distinct CDR3 sequences, 14% to 15% of them singletons; the top ten hold less than 1.1%. This clonotype came up a few times. V was cut by 6 bases and J by 7 bases, with 19 bases left in between. Per the germline V gene, CDR1 is SQVTM and CDR2 is ANQGSEA. The CDR3 has 14 amino acids. The specimen sequenced was blood, either unsorted or a sorted T cell fraction (not recorded which). V usage is TRBV29-1 and J usage is TRBJ2-1; D possibly matches TRBD1 or TRBD2 (6 bases each). The source is a male donor with ankylosing spondylitis or in good health (not recorded which). The CDR3 nucleotides read TGCAGCGTACCGGGGGCGGCTCGCGGAAATGAGCAGTTCTTC. Residues: CSVPGAARGNEQFF.